This T cell receptor (beta chain) was sequenced during a study of blood T cell repertoires in COVID-19. Study information: The United States, Italy and Spain were the sources of the acute and convalescent COVID-19 samples. From T cells, B-cell-depleted T cells, or PBMCs came the material, which was cDNA or gDNA.

In the authors' methods: Amplifying reference gene primers gave estimates of nucleated cell counts. Clones were read by immunoSEQ multiplex PCR, and TCRdb kept only the in-frame ones, dropping some. The DNA was the basis for D and trimming; V, J and clone size are from that table. The profile shows about 42,000 clones, approximately 80% of them singletons. The sample holds a few counts of this clone. The junction had 7 bases not matched to a gene; V was cut back by 7 bases and J by 6 bases. This CDR3 is 13 amino acids long. Germline V gene lookup returns CDR1 SNHLY and CDR2 FYNNEI. Sequenced input: peripheral blood. The J gene is TRBJ1-2, the V gene TRBV2; 8 bases map to TRBD1. This TCR derives from an older man with active or convalescent COVID-19. CDR3 amino acids: CASILDRGHGYTF. Here the CDR3 DNA reads TGTGCCAGCATTCTTGACAGGGGCCATGGCTACACCTTC.